Listed here are 20 T cell receptor beta chains from one sample, sequenced in a study of shared clonotypes between healthy human individuals. Sequencing used immunoSEQ multiplex PCR; TCRdb keeps in-frame clones, though not all of them. The sample records roughly 2 million clones, around 95% being singletons. The sequenced material came from naive CD4+ T cells sorted from blood. The subset here: CD45RA+ positively selected. These receptors came from a man younger than 30 in good health.

The CDR3 DNA is TGCGCCAGCAGCCAAGTGGACAGGGGGAGTTCACCCCTCCACTTT. This translates into CASSQVDRGSSPLHF. This sequence joins TRBV4-1 and TRBJ1-6, with 10 bases that match TRBD1. Germline assignment: CDR1 MGHRA and CDR2 YSYEKL. This CDR3 is built from 15 residues. V was pared by 1 base and J by 9 bases, with 3 bases of the junction left unmatched.

This clone was observed once. The identical CDR3 is also encoded by other nucleotide sequences in the sample. This chain joins TRBV5-1 and TRBJ1-1; D gene unclear. Germline V gene lookup returns CDR1 SGHRS and CDR2 YFSETQ. This CDR3 comprises 14 residues. V was trimmed by 0 bases and J by 0 bases, leaving 6 bases between them. For the CDR3, the DNA is TGCGCCAGCAGCTTGGAACGCGTGAACACTGAAGCTTTCTTT. Translating gives CASSLERVNTEAFF. Based on the CDR3 plus reference TRBV5-1 and TRBJ1-1, the full variable domain is KAGVTQTPRYLIKTRGQQVTLSCSPISGHRSVSWYQQTPGQGLQFLFEYFSETQRNKGNFPGRFSGRQFSNSRSEMNVSTLELGDSALYLCASSLERVNTEAFFGQGTRLTVV.

Comments on this clone: Compared with germline, one end of the junction differs, possibly owing to a read error. The chain employs TRBV7-7 and TRBJ2-3; D is perhaps TRBD1 or TRBD2 (5 bases each). CDR1 is SSHAT, CDR2 FNYEAQ, per germline (reference sequence). The CDR3 runs to 14 residues. This CDR3 is CASSLEGRADTQYF. As DNA, the CDR3 is TGTGCTAGCAGCTTAGAGGGGCGAGCAGATACGCAGTATTTT.

As to this clone: The sample holds other DNA sequences that translate to the same CDR3. This chain joins TRBV7-9 and TRBJ2-5, with 8 bases fitting TRBD1. The CDR3 covers 14 residues. The germline V gene encodes CDR1 SEHNR and CDR2 FQNEAQ (reference sequence). V lost 1 base to trimming and J lost 2 bases; unmatched junction nucleotides: 0. The CDR3 DNA sequence: TGTGCCAGCAGCTTAGGACAGGGGCAAGAGACCCAGTACTTC. This codes for CASSLGQGQETQYF.

The rearrangement links TRBV10-3 to TRBJ1-2; possible D gene TRBD1, 6 bases. CDR1 is ENHRY and CDR2 is SYGVKD in the germline V gene. Between the trimmed V and J ends, which lost 3 bases and 8 bases, there was a span of 22 bases. The CDR3 has 16 residues. The CDR3 DNA reads as TGTGCCATCAGTGATTCTCCTGGGGCAGGGGTACGAGGCTACACCTTC. Translation gives CAISDSPGAGVRGYTF.

This clone has a handful of counts. The V and J genes are TRBV5-1 and TRBJ1-6; D is uncertain. The ends were cut back, 0 bases at V and 10 bases at J, with 8 bases in the middle. The CDR3 sequence is 13 residues long. Germline V lookup: CDR1 SGHRS, CDR2 YFSETQ. The DNA for the CDR3 is TGCGCCAGCAGCTTGGAATTGGGATCACCCCTCCACTTT. Amino acid sequence: CASSLELGSPLHF.

This clone showed up just once. This chain links TRBV19 with TRBJ2-7, with TRBD2 as a possible D gene (5 bases). The length of the CDR3 is 12 residues. The V end lost 2 bases, the J end lost 6 bases, and 8 bases lay between the germline ends. Germline CDR1 reads LNHDA; CDR2 reads SQIVND (reference sequence). The CDR3 region has the DNA TGTGCCAGTAGTATAAAAGGAGGCGAGCAGTACTTC. It is translated as CASSIKGGEQYF.

This CDR3 is CASSSLPGQGWNYGYTF. DNA of the CDR3: TGTGCCAGCTCATCTCTGCCGGGACAGGGGTGGAACTATGGCTACACCTTC. This chain uses TRBV18 with TRBJ1-2, with TRBD1 matching 10 bases. The germline CDR1 and CDR2 sequences are KGHSH and LQKENI. CDR3 length equals 17 residues. The V and J ends lost 5 bases and 2 bases, in that order; junction bases with no gene match: 11.

The V call is TRBV2, the J call TRBJ2-2; no definite D call. The germline V gene encodes CDR1 SNHLY and CDR2 FYNNEI. This CDR3 spans 14 amino acids. Trimming removed 8 bases at V and 1 base at J, with 11 bases between. The CDR3 DNA follows: TGTGCCAGCCGGGTCGAACAGAACACCGGGGAGCTGTTTTTT. Translated: CASRVEQNTGELFF.

This sequence joins TRBV7-2 and TRBJ2-1; D call uncertain. Germline-derived CDR1 and CDR2 are SGHTA and FQGNSA. Trimming pared 5 bases from V and 9 bases from J, leaving 11 bases between. CDR3 length: 12 residues. The CDR3 spells CASSPFLLEQFF. CDR3 nucleotides: TGTGCCAGCAGCCCCTTCTTACTTGAGCAGTTCTTC.

This clone has a single count. The genes are TRBV2 and TRBJ2-4, with unresolved D. The ends were cut back, 7 bases at V and 4 bases at J, with 8 bases in the middle. The CDR3 is 12 amino acids. Per germline, CDR1 SNHLY and CDR2 FYNNEI. Here the CDR3 reads CASMPTKNIQYF. As DNA, the CDR3 is TGTGCCAGCATGCCTACTAAAAACATTCAGTACTTC.

The genes are TRBV6-6 and TRBJ1-6; D remains unclear. Trimming took 1 base from V and 7 from J, leaving 14 bases between them. The CDR3 consists of 16 residues. Looked up from germline, CDR1 is MNHNY and CDR2 is SVGAGI (reference sequence). CDR3 DNA sequence: TGTGCCAGCAGTTACTTCTCTCGGGGAGGGAATTCACCCCTCCACTTT. Protein: CASSYFSRGGNSPLHF.

This clone has only a few counts. The rearrangement joins TRBV10-1 to TRBJ1-6, with D tentatively TRBD1 (5 bases). Germline lookup yields CDR1 WNHNN and CDR2 SYGVQD (reference sequence). The length of the CDR3 is 14 residues. Trimming took off 4 bases at V and 7 bases at J, with 11 bases between the two ends. CDR3 nucleotide sequence: TGCGCCAGCAGTGTATTACAGGCGAATTCACCCCTCCACTTT. Protein product: CASSVLQANSPLHF.

The J gene is TRBJ2-1, the V gene TRBV19, with D unclear. CDR1 and CDR2 from the germline V gene are LNHDA and SQIVND (reference sequence). This CDR3 contains 14 residues. V was clipped by 2 bases and J by 2 bases, with 7 bases between them. This CDR3 is CASSIPQAYNEQFF. As DNA, the CDR3 is TGTGCCAGTAGTATACCCCAGGCCTACAATGAGCAGTTCTTC.

Comment on this clone: The same CDR3 can be traced to other DNA sequences in this sample. The J gene is TRBJ2-3, the V gene TRBV6-5; 8 bases fit TRBD2. With 8 bases clipped from V and 6 bases from J, the junction kept 1 base outside the gene matches. This CDR3 spans 11 amino acids. CDR1 is MNHEY and CDR2 is SVGAGI in the germline V gene. CDR3 in amino acids: CASRGGDTQYF. In DNA form, the CDR3 reads TGTGCCAGCCGGGGGGGGGATACGCAGTATTTT.

As to this clone: Other DNA sequences from this sample encode an identical CDR3 as well. The chain combines TRBV11-2 with TRBJ1-3; D is uncertain. Between the trimmed V and J ends, which lost 1 base and 0 bases, there was a span of 7 bases. Germline CDR1 SGHAT, CDR2 FQNNGV. This CDR3 contains 15 residues. The CDR3 bases are TGTGCCAGCAGCTTAGGCGTTTTCTCTGGAAACACCATATATTTT. This codes for CASSLGVFSGNTIYF.

The V and J genes are TRBV2 and TRBJ2-2; D tentatively reads TRBD1 or TRBD2 (5 bases each). CDR3 length: 13 amino acids. V was clipped by 4 bases and J by 6 bases, with 9 bases between them. Germline V gives CDR1 SNHLY, CDR2 FYNNEI. The CDR3 coding sequence is TGTGCCAGCAGTGTTATGGGGGCCGGGGAGCTGTTTTTT. The encoded protein is CASSVMGAGELFF.

The chain carries TRBV9 and TRBJ1-4; tentatively, D is TRBD1 (6 bases). V was cut by 3 bases and J by 5 bases, with 14 bases left in between. CDR1 SGDLS and CDR2 YYNGEE come from the germline V gene. The CDR3 extends over 15 amino acids. DNA of the CDR3: TGTGCCAGCAGCGCACAAGGACAGCAAAATGAAAAACTGTTTTTT. Translated: CASSAQGQQNEKLFF.

J is TRBJ1-1 and V is TRBV30; D ambiguous. Deletions cut 2 bases from V and 3 bases from J, with 13 bases between. Germline CDR1 and CDR2: GTSNPN and SVGIG (reference sequence). CDR3 size: 14 residues. CDR3 amino acids: CAWSHLGLDTEAFF. CDR3 nucleotide sequence: TGTGCCTGGAGTCACCTCGGTTTGGACACTGAAGCTTTCTTT.

This clone was detected only once. In the same sample, other DNA sequences code for this CDR3. The DNA of the CDR3 is TGTGCCAGCAGTCCCCCCCGGGACACCACCTACGAGCAGTACTTC. It specifies CASSPPRDTTYEQYF. This chain joins TRBV6-6 and TRBJ2-7, with a weak D call TRBD1 (6 bases). Germline values: CDR1 MNHNY, CDR2 SVGAGI (reference sequence). V was shortened by 5 bases and J by 2 bases, with 16 bases between the two germline ends. The CDR3 spans 15 residues.